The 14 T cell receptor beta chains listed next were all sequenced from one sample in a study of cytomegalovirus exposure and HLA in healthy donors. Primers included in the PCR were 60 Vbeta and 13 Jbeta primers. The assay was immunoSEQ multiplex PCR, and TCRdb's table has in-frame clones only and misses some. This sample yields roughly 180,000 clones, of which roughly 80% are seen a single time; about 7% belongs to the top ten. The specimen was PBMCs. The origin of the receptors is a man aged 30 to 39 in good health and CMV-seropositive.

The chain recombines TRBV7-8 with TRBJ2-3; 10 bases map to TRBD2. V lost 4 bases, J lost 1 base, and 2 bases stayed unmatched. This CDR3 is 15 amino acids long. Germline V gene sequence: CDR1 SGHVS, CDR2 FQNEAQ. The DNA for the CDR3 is TGTGCCAGCAGCTCCCTAGCGGGAGGCACAGATACGCAGTATTTT. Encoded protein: CASSSLAGGTDTQYF.

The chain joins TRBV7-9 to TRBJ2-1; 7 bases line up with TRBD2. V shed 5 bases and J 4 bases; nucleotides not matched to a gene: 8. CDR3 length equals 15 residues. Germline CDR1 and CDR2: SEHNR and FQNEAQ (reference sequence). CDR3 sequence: CASSPSGASYNEQFF. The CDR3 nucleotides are TGTGCCAGCAGCCCTAGCGGAGCCTCTTACAATGAGCAGTTCTTC.

CDR3 residues: CASSYLSGGMETQYF. The CDR3 DNA is TGTGCCAGCAGTTACCTTTCAGGGGGCATGGAGACCCAGTACTTC. This chain joins TRBV6-5 and TRBJ2-5; the match to TRBD1 covers 8 bases. Losses at the gene ends were 2 bases for V and 5 bases for J; bases not matched to a gene: 7. Germline V CDR1 and CDR2: MNHEY, SVGAGI. The CDR3 covers 15 residues.

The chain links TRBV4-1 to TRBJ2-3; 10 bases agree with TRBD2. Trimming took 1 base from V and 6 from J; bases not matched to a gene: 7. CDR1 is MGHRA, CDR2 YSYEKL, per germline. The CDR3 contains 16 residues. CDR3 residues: CASSQARSGGEDTQYF. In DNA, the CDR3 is TGCGCCAGCAGCCAAGCGAGAAGCGGGGGGGAGGATACGCAGTATTTT.

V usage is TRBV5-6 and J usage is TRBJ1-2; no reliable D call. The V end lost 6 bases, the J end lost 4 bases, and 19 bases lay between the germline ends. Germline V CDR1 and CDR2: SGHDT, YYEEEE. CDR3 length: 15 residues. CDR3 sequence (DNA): TGTGCCAGCAACTCTATCCCCGACATACTCTATGGCTACACCTTC. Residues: CASNSIPDILYGYTF.

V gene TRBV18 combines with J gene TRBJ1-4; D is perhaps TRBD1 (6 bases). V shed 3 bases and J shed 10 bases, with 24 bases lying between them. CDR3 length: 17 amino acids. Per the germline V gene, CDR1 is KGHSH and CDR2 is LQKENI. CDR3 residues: CASSPRLTGTDSGKLFF. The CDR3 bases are TGTGCCAGCTCACCGCGTCTCACAGGGACCGACAGCGGAAAACTGTTTTTT.

CDR3 sequence (DNA): TGTGCCAGCGGCTTCCCCTCCGGGACAATGAACACCGGGGAGCTGTTTTTT. This codes for CASGFPSGTMNTGELFF. The rearrangement joins TRBV28 to TRBJ2-2; weak D call: TRBD1 (6 bases). Germline V gives CDR1 MDHEN, CDR2 SYDVKM. V was pared by 8 bases and J by 1 base, with 20 bases between. The CDR3 length is 17 residues.

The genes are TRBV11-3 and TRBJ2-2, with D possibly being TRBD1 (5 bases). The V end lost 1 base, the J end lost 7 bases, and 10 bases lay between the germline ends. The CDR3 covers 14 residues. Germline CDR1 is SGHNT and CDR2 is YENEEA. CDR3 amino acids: CASSLARVVGELFF. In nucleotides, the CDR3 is TGTGCCAGCAGCTTAGCCAGGGTGGTCGGGGAGCTGTTTTTT.

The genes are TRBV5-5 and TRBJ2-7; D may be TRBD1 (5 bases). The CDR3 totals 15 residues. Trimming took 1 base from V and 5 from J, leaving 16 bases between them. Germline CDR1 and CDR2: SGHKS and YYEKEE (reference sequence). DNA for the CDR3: TGTGCCAGCAGCTTGTGGGGTCGGCAGGGCGACGAGCAGTACTTC. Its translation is CASSLWGRQGDEQYF. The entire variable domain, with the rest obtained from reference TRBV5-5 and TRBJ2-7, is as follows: DAGVTQSPTHLIKTRGQQVTLRCSPISGHKSVSWYQQVLGQGPQFIFQYYEKEERGRGNFPDRFSARQFPNYSSELNVNALLLGDSALYLCASSLWGRQGDEQYFGPGTRLTVT.

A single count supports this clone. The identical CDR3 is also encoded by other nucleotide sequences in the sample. The CDR3 region has the DNA TGTGCCAGCAGACCAACAGGGGGCTATGGCTACACCTTC. Translation: CASRPTGGYGYTF. The chain links TRBV27 to TRBJ1-2, with 8 bases matching TRBD1. The ends lost 6 bases at V and 4 bases at J; junction bases unmatched: 4. CDR3 length equals 13 residues. CDR1 is MNHEY, CDR2 SMNVEV, per germline (reference sequence).

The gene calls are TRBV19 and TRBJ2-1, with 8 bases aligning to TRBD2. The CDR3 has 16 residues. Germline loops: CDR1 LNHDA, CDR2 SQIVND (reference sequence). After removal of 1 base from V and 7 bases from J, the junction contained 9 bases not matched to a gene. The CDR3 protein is CASSIVSGVVGNEQFF. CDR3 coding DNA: TGTGCCAGTAGTATAGTTAGCGGGGTAGTAGGGAATGAGCAGTTCTTC.

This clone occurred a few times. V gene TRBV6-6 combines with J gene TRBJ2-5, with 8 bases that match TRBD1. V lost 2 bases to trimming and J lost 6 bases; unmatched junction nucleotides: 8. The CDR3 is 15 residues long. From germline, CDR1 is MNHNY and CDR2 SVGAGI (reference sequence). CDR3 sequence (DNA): TGTGCCAGCAGTTACAGAGGACAGGGATCGAAGACCCAGTACTTC. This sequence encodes CASSYRGQGSKTQYF.

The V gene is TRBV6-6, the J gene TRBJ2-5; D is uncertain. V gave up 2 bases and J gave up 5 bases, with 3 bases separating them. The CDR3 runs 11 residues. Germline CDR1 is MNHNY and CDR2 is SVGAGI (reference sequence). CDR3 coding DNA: TGTGCCAGCAGTTACGAGGAGACCCAGTACTTC. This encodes CASSYEETQYF.

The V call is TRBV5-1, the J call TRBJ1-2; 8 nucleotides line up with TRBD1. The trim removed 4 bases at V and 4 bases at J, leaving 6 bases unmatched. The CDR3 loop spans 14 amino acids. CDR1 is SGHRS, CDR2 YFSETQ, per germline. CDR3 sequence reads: CASSPVGQGYGYTF. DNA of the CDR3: TGCGCCAGCAGCCCAGTAGGACAGGGCTATGGCTACACCTTC.